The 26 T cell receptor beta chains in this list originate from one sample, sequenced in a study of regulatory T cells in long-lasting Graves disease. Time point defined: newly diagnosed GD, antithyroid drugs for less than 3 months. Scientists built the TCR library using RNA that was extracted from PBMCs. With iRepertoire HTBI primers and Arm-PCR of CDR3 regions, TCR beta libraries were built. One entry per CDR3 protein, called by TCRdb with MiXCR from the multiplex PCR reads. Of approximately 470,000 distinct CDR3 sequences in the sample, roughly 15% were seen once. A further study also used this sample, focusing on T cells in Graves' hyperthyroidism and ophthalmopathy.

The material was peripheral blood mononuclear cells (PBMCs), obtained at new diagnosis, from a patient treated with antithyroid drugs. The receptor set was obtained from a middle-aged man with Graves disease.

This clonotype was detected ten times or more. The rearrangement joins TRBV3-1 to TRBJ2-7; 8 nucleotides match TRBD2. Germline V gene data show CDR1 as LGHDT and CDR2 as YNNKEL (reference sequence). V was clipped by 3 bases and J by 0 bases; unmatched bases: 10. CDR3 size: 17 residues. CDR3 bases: TGTGCCAGCAGCCAGAGGGCAGCTAGCGGGCTCTCCTACGAGCAGTACTTC. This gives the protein CASSQRAASGLSYEQYF.

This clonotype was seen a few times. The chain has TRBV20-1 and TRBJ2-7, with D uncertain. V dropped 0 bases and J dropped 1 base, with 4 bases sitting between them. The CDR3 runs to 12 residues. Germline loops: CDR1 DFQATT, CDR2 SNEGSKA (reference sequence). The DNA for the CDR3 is TGCAGTGCTAGAGACTGGTCCTACGAGCAGTACTTC. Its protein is CSARDWSYEQYF.

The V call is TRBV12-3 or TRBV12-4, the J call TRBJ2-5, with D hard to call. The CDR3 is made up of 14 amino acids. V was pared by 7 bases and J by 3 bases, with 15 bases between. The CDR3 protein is CASMHPGRKETQYF. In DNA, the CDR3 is TGTGCCAGCATGCACCCTGGACGGAAAGAGACCCAGTACTTC.

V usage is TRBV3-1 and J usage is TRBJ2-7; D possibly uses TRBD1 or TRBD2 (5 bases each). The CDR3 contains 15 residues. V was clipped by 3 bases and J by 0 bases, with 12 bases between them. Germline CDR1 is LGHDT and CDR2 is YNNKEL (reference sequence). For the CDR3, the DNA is TGTGCCAGCAGCCAGCCGGGACCGGGCTCCTACGAGCAGTACTTC. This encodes CASSQPGPGSYEQYF.

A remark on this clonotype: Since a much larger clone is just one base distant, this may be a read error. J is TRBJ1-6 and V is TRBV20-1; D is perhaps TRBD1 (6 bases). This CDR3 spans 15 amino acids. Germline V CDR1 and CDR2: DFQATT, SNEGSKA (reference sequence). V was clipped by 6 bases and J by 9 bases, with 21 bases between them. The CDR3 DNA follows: TGCAGTGCCATTGACAGGCGGAGTTGGAGTTCACCCCTCCACTTT. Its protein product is CSAIDRRSWSSPLHF.

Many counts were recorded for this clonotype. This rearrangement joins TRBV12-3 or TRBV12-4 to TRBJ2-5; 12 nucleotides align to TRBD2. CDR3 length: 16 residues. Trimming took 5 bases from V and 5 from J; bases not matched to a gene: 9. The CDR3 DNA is TGTGCCAGCAGTATTTGGACTAGCGGGGCGGGTGAGACCCAGTACTTC. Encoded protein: CASSIWTSGAGETQYF.

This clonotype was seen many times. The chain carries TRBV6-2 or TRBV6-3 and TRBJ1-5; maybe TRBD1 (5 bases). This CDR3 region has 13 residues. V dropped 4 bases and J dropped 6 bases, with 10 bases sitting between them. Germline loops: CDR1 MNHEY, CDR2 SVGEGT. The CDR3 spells CASSSWGGQPQHF. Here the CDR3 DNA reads TGTGCCAGCAGTTCCTGGGGGGGTCAGCCCCAGCATTTT.

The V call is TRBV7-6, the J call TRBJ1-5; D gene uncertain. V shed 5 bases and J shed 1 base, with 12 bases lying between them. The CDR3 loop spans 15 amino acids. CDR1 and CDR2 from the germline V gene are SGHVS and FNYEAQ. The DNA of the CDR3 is TGTGCCAGCAGCCCTCGATGGGGAAGCAATCAGCCCCAGCATTTT. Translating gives CASSPRWGSNQPQHF.

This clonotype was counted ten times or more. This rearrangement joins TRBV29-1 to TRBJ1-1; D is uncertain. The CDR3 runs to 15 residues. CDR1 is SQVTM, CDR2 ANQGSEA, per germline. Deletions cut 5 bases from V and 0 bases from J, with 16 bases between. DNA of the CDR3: TGCAGCGTTAAAGGACTCGGCGGCATGAACACTGAAGCTTTCTTT. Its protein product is CSVKGLGGMNTEAFF. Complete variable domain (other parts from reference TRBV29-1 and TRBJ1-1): SAVISQKPSRDICQRGTSLTIQCQVDSQVTMMFWYRQQPGQSLTLIATANQGSEATYESGFVIDKFPISRPNLTFSTLTVSNMSPEDSSIYLCSVKGLGGMNTEAFFGQGTRLTVV.

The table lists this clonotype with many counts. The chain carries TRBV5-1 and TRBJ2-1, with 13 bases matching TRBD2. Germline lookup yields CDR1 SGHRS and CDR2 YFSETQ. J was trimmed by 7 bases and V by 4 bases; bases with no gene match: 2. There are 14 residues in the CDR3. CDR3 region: CASSGTSGTNEQFF. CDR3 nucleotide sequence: TGCGCCAGCAGCGGGACTAGCGGGACGAATGAGCAGTTCTTC.

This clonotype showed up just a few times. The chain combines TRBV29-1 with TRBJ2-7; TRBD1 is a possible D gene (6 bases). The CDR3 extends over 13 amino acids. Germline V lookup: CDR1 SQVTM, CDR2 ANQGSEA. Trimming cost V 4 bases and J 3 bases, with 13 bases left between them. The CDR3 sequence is CSVVGRGYYEQYF. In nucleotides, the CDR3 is TGCAGCGTTGTGGGCAGGGGTTACTACGAGCAGTACTTC.

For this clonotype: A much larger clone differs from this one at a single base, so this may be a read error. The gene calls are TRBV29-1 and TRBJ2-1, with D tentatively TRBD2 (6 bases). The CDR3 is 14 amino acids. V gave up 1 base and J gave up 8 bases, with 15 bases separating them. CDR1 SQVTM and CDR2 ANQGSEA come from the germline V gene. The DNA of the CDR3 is TGCAGCGTTGAAGGGGGGACCGGCGGGGATGAGCAGTTCTTC. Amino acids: CSVEGGTGGDEQFF.

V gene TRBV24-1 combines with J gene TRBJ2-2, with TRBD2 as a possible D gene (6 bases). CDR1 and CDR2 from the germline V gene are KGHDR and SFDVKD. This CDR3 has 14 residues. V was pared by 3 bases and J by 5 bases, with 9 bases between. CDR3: CATSDARGTGELFF. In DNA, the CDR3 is TGTGCCACCAGTGATGCTCGGGGGACCGGGGAGCTGTTTTTT.

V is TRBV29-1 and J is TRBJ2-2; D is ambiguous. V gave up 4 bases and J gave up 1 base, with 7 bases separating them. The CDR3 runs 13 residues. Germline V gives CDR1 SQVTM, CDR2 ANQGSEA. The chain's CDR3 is CSVGSRNTGELFF. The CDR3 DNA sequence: TGCAGCGTTGGGAGCAGGAACACCGGGGAGCTGTTTTTT.

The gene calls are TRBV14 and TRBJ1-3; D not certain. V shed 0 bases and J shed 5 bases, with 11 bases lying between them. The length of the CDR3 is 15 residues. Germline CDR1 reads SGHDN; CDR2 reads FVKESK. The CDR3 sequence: CASSQDSQRRNTIYF. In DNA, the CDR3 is TGTGCCAGCAGCCAAGATTCGCAGAGAAGAAACACCATATATTTT.

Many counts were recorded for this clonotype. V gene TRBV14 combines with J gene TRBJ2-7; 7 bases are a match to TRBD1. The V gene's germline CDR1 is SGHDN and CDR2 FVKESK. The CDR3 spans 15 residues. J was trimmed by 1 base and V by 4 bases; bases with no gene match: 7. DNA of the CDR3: TGTGCCAGCAGCCTCCGACAGGGTCGTTCCTACGAGCAGTACTTC. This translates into CASSLRQGRSYEQYF.

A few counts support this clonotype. The CDR3 region has the DNA TGTGCCAGCAGTGAAAGAGCGGGACTCTTCAATGAGCAGTTCTTC. Translating gives CASSERAGLFNEQFF. The chain couples TRBV28 to TRBJ2-1; 7 nucleotides match TRBD2. CDR1 and CDR2 (germline): MDHEN, SYDVKM. This CDR3 region has 15 residues. The J segment lost 6 bases and the V segment lost 5 bases, leaving 10 bases of the junction unmatched.

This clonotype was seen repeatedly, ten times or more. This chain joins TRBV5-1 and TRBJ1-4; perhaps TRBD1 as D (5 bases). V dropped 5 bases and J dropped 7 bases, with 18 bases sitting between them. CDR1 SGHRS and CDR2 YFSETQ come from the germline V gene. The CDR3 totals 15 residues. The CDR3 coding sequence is TGCGCCAGCAGGGCTGGGGCGAGCGGCCGTGAAAAACTGTTTTTT. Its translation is CASRAGASGREKLFF.

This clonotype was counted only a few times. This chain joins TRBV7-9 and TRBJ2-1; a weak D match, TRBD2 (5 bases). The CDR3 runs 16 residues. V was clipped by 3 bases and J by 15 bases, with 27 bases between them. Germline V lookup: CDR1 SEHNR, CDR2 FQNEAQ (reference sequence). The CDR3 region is CASSFSAVESNFEGFF. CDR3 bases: TGTGCCAGCAGCTTTTCGGCGGTAGAGTCCAATTTTGAGGGGTTCTTC.

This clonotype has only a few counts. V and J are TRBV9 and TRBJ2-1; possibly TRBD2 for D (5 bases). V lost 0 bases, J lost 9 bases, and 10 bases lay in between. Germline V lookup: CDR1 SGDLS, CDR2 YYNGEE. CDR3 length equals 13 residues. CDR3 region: CASSVGLSGEQFF. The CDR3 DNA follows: TGTGCCAGCAGCGTAGGACTAAGTGGTGAGCAGTTCTTC. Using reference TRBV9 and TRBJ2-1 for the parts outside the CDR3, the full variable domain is DSGVTQTPKHLITATGQRVTLRCSPRSGDLSVYWYQQSLDQGLQFLIQYYNGEERAKGNILERFSAQQFPDLHSELNLSSLELGDSALYFCASSVGLSGEQFFGPGTRLTVL.

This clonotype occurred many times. CDR3 loop: CATSRDHGYEQYF. The CDR3 coding sequence is TGTGCCACCAGCAGAGATCATGGCTACGAGCAGTACTTC. The rearrangement uses TRBV15 and TRBJ2-7, with D unclear. Germline assignment: CDR1 LNHNV and CDR2 YYDKDF (reference sequence). This CDR3 is 13 amino acids long. V was clipped by 0 bases and J by 3 bases, with 6 bases between them.

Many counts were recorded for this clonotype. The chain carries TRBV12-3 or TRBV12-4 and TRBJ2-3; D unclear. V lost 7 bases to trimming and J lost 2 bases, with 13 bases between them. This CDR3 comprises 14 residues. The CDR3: CASMETFTTDTQYF. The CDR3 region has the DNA TGTGCCAGCATGGAAACATTTACCACAGATACGCAGTATTTT.

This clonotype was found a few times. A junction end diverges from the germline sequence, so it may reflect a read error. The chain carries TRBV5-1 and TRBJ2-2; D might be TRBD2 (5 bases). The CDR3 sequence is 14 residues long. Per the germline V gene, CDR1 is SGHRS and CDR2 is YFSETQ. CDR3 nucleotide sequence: TGCGCCAGCAGCAATAACCCCGATATCGGGGAACTGTTTTTT. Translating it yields CASSNNPDIGELFF.

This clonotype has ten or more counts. The CDR3 is CASSTSGTPPGNEQFF. In DNA, the CDR3 is TGTGCCAGCAGTACCTCCGGGACCCCCCCAGGCAATGAGCAGTTCTTC. V usage is TRBV28 and J usage is TRBJ2-1, with D perhaps assigned TRBD1 or TRBD2 (5 bases each). Germline assignment: CDR1 MDHEN and CDR2 SYDVKM. V shed 5 bases and J shed 6 bases, with 20 bases lying between them. The CDR3 extends over 16 amino acids. The whole variable domain, remainder taken from reference TRBV28 and TRBJ2-1, is DVKVTQSSRYLVKRTGEKVFLECVQDMDHENMFWYRQDPGLGLRLIYFSYDVKMKEKGDIPEGYSVSREKKERFSLILESASTNQTSMYLCASSTSGTPPGNEQFFGPGTRLTVL.

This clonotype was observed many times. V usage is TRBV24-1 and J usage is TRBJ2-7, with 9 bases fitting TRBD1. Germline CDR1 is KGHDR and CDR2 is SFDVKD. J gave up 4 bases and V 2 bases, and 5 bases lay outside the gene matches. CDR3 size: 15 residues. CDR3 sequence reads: CATSDSGTGKYEQYF. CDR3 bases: TGTGCCACCAGTGATTCCGGGACAGGGAAGTACGAGCAGTACTTC.

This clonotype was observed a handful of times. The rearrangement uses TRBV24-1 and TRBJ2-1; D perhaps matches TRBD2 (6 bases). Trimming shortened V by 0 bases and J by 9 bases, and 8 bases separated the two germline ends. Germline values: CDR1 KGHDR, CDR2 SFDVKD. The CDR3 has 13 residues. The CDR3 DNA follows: TGTGCCACCAGTGATTTGAACGGGAGTGAGCAGTTCTTC. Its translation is CATSDLNGSEQFF.